This is a list of T cell receptor beta chains from one sample in a study of graft-versus-host responses after intestinal transplantation. The data were produced by immunoSEQ multiplex PCR, yet TCRdb's version contains in-frame clones alone and is incomplete. The sample has approximately 90,000 clones; about 90% are singletons. Their cognate antigens are unknown. Sequencing used unstimulated CD8+ T cells sorted from spleen or lymph node cells, obtained before intestinal transplant. Source of these receptors: a human donor who received an intestinal transplant. The CDR3 runs from the conserved cysteine through the conserved F or W. Fields, in order: J gene, V gene, D gene, clone size, CDR3 DNA, CDR3 protein. D genes are given only for firm matches. Clone size is given for some rows only: seen once, a few or many times, or a class if the clone is expanded.

j_call: TRBJ1-1
v_call: TRBV28
d_call: NA
clone_size: NA
cdr3_nt: TGTGCCAGCAGTTTATTCCCGGGCACTGAAGCTTTCTTT
cdr3_aa: CASSLFPGTEAFF

j_call: TRBJ2-3
v_call: TRBV27
d_call: NA
clone_size: NA
cdr3_nt: TGTGCCAGCAGTTCCCACTCTAAGGGGCTCCTGGATAGCACAGATACGCAGTATTTT
cdr3_aa: CASSSHSKGLLDSTDTQYF

j_call: TRBJ2-1
v_call: TRBV30
d_call: TRBD1
clone_size: once
cdr3_nt: TGTGCCTGGAGGGGCCTGACAGGGAAGTTCTTC
cdr3_aa: CAWRGLTGKFF

j_call: TRBJ2-3
v_call: TRBV9
d_call: NA
clone_size: NA
cdr3_nt: TGTGCCAGCAGCGTAGCGGGGGTCCTTAGCACAGATACGCAGTATTTT
cdr3_aa: CASSVAGVLSTDTQYF

j_call: TRBJ2-2
v_call: TRBV11-2
d_call: NA
clone_size: NA
cdr3_nt: TGTGCCAGCAGCTTAGGCACAGGGAGTCCCGGGGAGCTGTTTTTT
cdr3_aa: CASSLGTGSPGELFF

j_call: TRBJ2-7
v_call: TRBV27
d_call: NA
clone_size: once
cdr3_nt: TGTGCCAGCAGTTTTTCTGGGTCTAGCTCCTACGAGCAGTACTTC
cdr3_aa: CASSFSGSSSYEQYF

j_call: TRBJ1-4
v_call: TRBV6-6
d_call: TRBD1
clone_size: few
cdr3_nt: TGTGCCAGCAGCCCATGGGACAGGAGGGAAAAACTGTTTTTT
cdr3_aa: CASSPWDRREKLFF

j_call: TRBJ1-2
v_call: TRBV2
d_call: TRBD1
clone_size: NA
cdr3_nt: TGTGCCAGCAGTGATCCCGACAGGGGGACAGACTACACCTTC
cdr3_aa: CASSDPDRGTDYTF

j_call: TRBJ2-7
v_call: TRBV5-4
d_call: NA
clone_size: once
cdr3_nt: TGTGCCAGCAGCTTGGGACAGTTCTACGAGCAGTACTTC
cdr3_aa: CASSLGQFYEQYF

j_call: TRBJ1-1
v_call: TRBV6-5
d_call: NA
clone_size: NA
cdr3_nt: TGTGCCAGCAGTTACGGGTCCGGGGAAACTGAAGCTTTCTTT
cdr3_aa: CASSYGSGETEAFF

j_call: TRBJ2-4
v_call: TRBV7-2
d_call: NA
clone_size: NA
cdr3_nt: TGTGCCAGCAGCCCGCTGGTTGTAGGGGCTGCCAAAAACATTCAGTACTTC
cdr3_aa: CASSPLVVGAAKNIQYF

j_call: TRBJ2-7
v_call: TRBV13
d_call: NA
clone_size: once
cdr3_nt: TGTGCCAGCAGCTTTCTACAGGTGGGATTCTACGAGCAGTACTTC
cdr3_aa: CASSFLQVGFYEQYF

j_call: TRBJ2-1
v_call: TRBV29-1
d_call: TRBD2
clone_size: NA
cdr3_nt: TGCAGCGTTCACGGGACTAGCGGGTGGAGCTCCTACAATGAGCAGTTCTTC
cdr3_aa: CSVHGTSGWSSYNEQFF

j_call: TRBJ2-2
v_call: TRBV6-5
d_call: NA
clone_size: NA
cdr3_nt: TGTGCCAGCAGCCGCCCTTTCCACACCGGGGAGCTGTTTTTT
cdr3_aa: CASSRPFHTGELFF

j_call: TRBJ2-7
v_call: TRBV6-5
d_call: TRBD2
clone_size: NA
cdr3_nt: TGTGCCAGCAACCCCGCCGGGACTAGCGGCTACGAGCAGTACTTC
cdr3_aa: CASNPAGTSGYEQYF

j_call: TRBJ2-2
v_call: TRBV14
d_call: NA
clone_size: NA
cdr3_nt: TGTGCCAGCAGCCTCACAGGTATCACCGGGGAGCTGTTTTTT
cdr3_aa: CASSLTGITGELFF

j_call: TRBJ1-5
v_call: TRBV5-1
d_call: TRBD1
clone_size: NA
cdr3_nt: TGCGCCAGCAGCTCGACAGGGGAGAGCAATCAGCCCCAGCATTTT
cdr3_aa: CASSSTGESNQPQHF

j_call: TRBJ2-7
v_call: TRBV30
d_call: TRBD2
clone_size: NA
cdr3_nt: TGTGCCTGGAGTGTAGGACTAGCGGGAGTAAACGAGCAGTACTTC
cdr3_aa: CAWSVGLAGVNEQYF

j_call: TRBJ2-7
v_call: TRBV6-5
d_call: TRBD1
clone_size: NA
cdr3_nt: TGTGCCAGCAGTTTCCCCGGGACAGACGAGCAGTACTTC
cdr3_aa: CASSFPGTDEQYF

j_call: TRBJ2-3
v_call: TRBV27
d_call: TRBD1
clone_size: NA
cdr3_nt: TGTGCCAGCAGCACTCGGGACAGTGGGCAGGAGGATACGCAGTATTTT
cdr3_aa: CASSTRDSGQEDTQYF

j_call: TRBJ1-2
v_call: TRBV10-2
d_call: NA
clone_size: NA
cdr3_nt: TGCGCCAGCAGTGAATTGAGCAGAGGCTGGGATGGCTACACCTTC
cdr3_aa: CASSELSRGWDGYTF

j_call: TRBJ1-4
v_call: TRBV2
d_call: NA
clone_size: NA
cdr3_nt: TGTGCCAGCAGTGGTAGAAGTCAGGGGAATCTCATTACTAATGAAAAACTGTTTTTT
cdr3_aa: CASSGRSQGNLITNEKLFF

j_call: TRBJ2-2
v_call: TRBV28
d_call: TRBD1
clone_size: NA
cdr3_nt: TGTGCCAGCTCCCTCCCCCGGCTAACAGACAGGGGCGACACCGGGGAGCTGTTTTTT
cdr3_aa: CASSLPRLTDRGDTGELFF

j_call: TRBJ1-1
v_call: TRBV15
d_call: TRBD1
clone_size: NA
cdr3_nt: TGTGCCACCAGCGGCAGGGGGAGGGGTGTGAACACTGAAGCTTTCTTT
cdr3_aa: CATSGRGRGVNTEAFF

j_call: TRBJ2-1
v_call: TRBV5-1
d_call: NA
clone_size: NA
cdr3_nt: TGCGCCAGCAGCTTGGAACGGGGCATAAACAATGAGCAGTTCTTC
cdr3_aa: CASSLERGINNEQFF